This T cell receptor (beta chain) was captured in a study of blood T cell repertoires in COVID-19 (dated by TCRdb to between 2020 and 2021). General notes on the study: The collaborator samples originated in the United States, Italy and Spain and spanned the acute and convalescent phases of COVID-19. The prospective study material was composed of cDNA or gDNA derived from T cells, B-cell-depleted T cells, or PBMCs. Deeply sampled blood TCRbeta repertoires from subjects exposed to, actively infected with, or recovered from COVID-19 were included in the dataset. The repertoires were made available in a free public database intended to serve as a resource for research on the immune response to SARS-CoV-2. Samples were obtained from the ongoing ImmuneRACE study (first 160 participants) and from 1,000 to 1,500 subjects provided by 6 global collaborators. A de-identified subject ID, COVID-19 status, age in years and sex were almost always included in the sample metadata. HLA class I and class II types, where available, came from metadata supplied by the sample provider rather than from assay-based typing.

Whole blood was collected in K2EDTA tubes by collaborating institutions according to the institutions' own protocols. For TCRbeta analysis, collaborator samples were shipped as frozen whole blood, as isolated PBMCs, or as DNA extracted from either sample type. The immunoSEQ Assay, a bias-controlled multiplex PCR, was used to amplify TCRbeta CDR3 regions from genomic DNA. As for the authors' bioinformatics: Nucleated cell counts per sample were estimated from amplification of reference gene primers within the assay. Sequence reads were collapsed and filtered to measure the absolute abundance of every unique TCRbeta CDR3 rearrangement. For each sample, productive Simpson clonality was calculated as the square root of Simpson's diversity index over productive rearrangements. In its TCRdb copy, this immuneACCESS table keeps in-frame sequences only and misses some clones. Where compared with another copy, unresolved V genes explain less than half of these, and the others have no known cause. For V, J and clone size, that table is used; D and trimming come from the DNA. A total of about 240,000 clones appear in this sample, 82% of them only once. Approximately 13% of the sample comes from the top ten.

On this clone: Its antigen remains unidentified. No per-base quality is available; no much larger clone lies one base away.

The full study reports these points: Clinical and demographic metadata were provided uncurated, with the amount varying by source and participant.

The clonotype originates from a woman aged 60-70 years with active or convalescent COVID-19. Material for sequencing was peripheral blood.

The DNA is as follows: TGCGCCAGCAGCTTGTTATACACCAAAAATTCACCCCTCCACTTT. The translation is CASSLLYTKNSPLHF. The rearranged segments are TRBV5-1 and TRBJ1-6, with no D gene named confidently. The CDR3 measures 15 amino acids from cysteine to phenylalanine. Only the CDR3 portion is preserved as DNA: 45 bases, with reading frame beginning at the first base. From a lookup of the germline V gene, CDR1 and CDR2 are SGHRS and YFSETQ. The germline ends are 12 bases apart after V is trimmed by 1 base and J by 7 bases. Reference TRBV5-1 and TRBJ1-6 proteins supply the regions before and after the CDR3; the full variable domain is: KAGVTQTPRYLIKTRGQQVTLSCSPISGHRSVSWYQQTPGQGLQFLFEYFSETQRNKGNFPGRFSGRQFSNSRSEMNVSTLELGDSALYLCASSLLYTKNSPLHFGNGTRLTVT.